This TCR beta chain derives from a study of Graves' ophthalmopathy and Graves' hyperthyroidism. Whole-study findings and limits: Most clonotypes expanded in thyroid above 0.001 frequency were present in blood too.

Comment on this clonotype: Antigen specificity is unknown. This may be a read error, as it is one base from a much larger clone.

Ophthalmopathy donors were characterized by moderate-to-severe activity, CAS of at least 3, NOSPECS of at least 4, and duration under 3 months. Amplified TCR beta CDR3 regions were obtained using RNA transcripts as template. HTBI primers were used in a first-round RT-PCR, which preceded a second-round multiplex PCR. TCRdb reprocessed the multiplex PCR reads via MiXCR and lists one record per CDR3 protein. The sample lists approximately 700,000 distinct CDR3 sequences, about 40% occurring once. This receptor was taken from an adult man with Graves' ophthalmopathy. The sequenced sample was peripheral blood.

CDR3 loop: CASHRDARHYGYTF. CDR3 nucleotide sequence: TGTGCCAGCCACCGGGACGCGCGACACTATGGCTACACCTTC. This chain joins TRBV19 and TRBJ1-2, with a possible D match to TRBD1 (5 bases). Trimming left V 9 bases short and J 3 bases short, with 17 bases between. The CDR3 spans 14 residues. The germline V gene encodes CDR1 LNHDA and CDR2 SQIVND (reference sequence).